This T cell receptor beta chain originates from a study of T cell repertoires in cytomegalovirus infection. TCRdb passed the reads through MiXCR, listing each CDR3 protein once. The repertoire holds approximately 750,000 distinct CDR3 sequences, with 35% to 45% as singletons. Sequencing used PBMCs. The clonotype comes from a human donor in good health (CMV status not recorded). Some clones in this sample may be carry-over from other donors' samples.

The CDR3 loop reads CATRDRSQAGTQYF. The CDR3 coding sequence is TGTGCCACCCGGGACAGATCTCAAGCGGGGACCCAGTACTTC. The chain joins TRBV2 to TRBJ2-5, with D perhaps TRBD1 (7 bases). The V and J ends lost 10 bases and 7 bases respectively, with 22 bases between them. The CDR3 sequence is 14 residues long. The germline V gene has CDR1 SNHLY and CDR2 FYNNEI.